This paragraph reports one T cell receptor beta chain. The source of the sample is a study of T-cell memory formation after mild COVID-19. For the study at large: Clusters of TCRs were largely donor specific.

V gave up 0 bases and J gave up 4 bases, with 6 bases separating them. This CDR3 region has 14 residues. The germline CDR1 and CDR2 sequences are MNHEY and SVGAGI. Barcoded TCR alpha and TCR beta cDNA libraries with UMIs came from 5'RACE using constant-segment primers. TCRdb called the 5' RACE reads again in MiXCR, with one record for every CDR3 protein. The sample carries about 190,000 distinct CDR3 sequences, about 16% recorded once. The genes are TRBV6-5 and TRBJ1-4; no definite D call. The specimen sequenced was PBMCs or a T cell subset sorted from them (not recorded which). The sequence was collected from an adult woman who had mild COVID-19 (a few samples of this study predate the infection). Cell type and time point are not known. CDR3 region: CASSYSPRNEKLFF. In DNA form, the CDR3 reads TGTGCCAGCAGTTACTCGCCGCGTAATGAAAAACTGTTTTTT.